This TCR beta chain was retrieved from a study of blood T cell repertoires in COVID-19. Study details: Acute-phase and convalescent COVID-19 samples originated in the United States, Italy and Spain.

The data were produced by immunoSEQ multiplex PCR, yet TCRdb's version contains in-frame clones alone and is incomplete. The data hold approximately 100,000 clones, with over 75% observed a single time. Unmatched junction bases numbered 10, after V lost 9 bases and J lost 0 bases. The CDR3 is 15 amino acids. CDR1 and CDR2 (germline): KGHSH, LQKENI. V gene TRBV18 combines with J gene TRBJ1-1; 7 bases line up with TRBD1. The sample taken for sequencing was peripheral blood. This clonotype was obtained from a woman aged 50 to 65 with acute or convalescent COVID-19. CDR3 sequence reads: CASQPGQLMNTEAFF. CDR3 in DNA: TGTGCCAGTCAACCGGGACAGCTCATGAACACTGAAGCTTTCTTT.